Shown below are 10 T cell receptor beta chains from a single sample sequenced in a study of identical twins. TCRdb redid the calling of the 5' RACE reads with MiXCR, one entry per CDR3 protein. The sample comprises approximately 620,000 distinct CDR3 sequences, roughly 8% of which are singletons, and around 0.98% rests with the top ten. The sample was also reused in another study, on yellow fever vaccine responses in identical twins.

Sequenced material: PBMCs. These receptors were collected from a young woman in good health.

CDR3 in DNA: TGCAGCGTCAGACTAGCGGGAGGGTACTATGAGCAGTTCTTC. Protein sequence: CSVRLAGGYYEQFF. The chain has TRBV29-1 and TRBJ2-1; 14 nucleotides agree with TRBD2. Unmatched junction bases numbered 6, after V lost 6 bases and J lost 8 bases. Germline CDR1 and CDR2: SQVTM and ANQGSEA. The CDR3 is 14 amino acids.

This chain joins TRBV12-3 or TRBV12-4 and TRBJ2-5; tentatively, D is TRBD1 (8 bases). This CDR3 has 14 residues. Trimming shortened V by 5 bases and J by 5 bases, and 15 bases separated the two germline ends. CDR3 DNA sequence: TGTGCCAGCAGTGTGACAGGGGAGGGGGAGACCCAGTACTTC. Translation gives CASSVTGEGETQYF.

This clonotype was picked up many times. The gene calls are TRBV6-2 or TRBV6-3 and TRBJ2-5, with 12 positions matching TRBD2. The CDR3 consists of 15 residues. CDR1 MNHEY and CDR2 SVGEGT come from the germline V gene. The V gene end was trimmed by 7 bases and the J gene end by 1 base; junction bases not matched to a gene: 4. In DNA form, the CDR3 reads TGTGCCAGCACCAAGGGACTAGCGGGCCAAGAGACCCAGTACTTC. Protein product: CASTKGLAGQETQYF.

The V and J genes are TRBV5-1 and TRBJ2-7; either TRBD1 or TRBD2 may fit D (5 bases each). The germline V gene encodes CDR1 SGHRS and CDR2 YFSETQ. The CDR3 consists of 16 residues. V lost 4 bases and J 7 bases, leaving 24 bases between the germline ends. This CDR3 reads CASSPHPGTDSGEQYF. As DNA, the CDR3 is TGCGCCAGCAGCCCCCACCCCGGGACGGACTCAGGGGAGCAGTACTTC.

This clonotype was observed at least ten times. CDR3 sequence (DNA): TGTGCCAGCAGCGTACAGGGGGCCAACACTGAAGCTTTCTTT. It translates to CASSVQGANTEAFF. The genes are TRBV5-5 and TRBJ1-1; 9 bases fit TRBD1. CDR1 is SGHKS and CDR2 is YYEKEE in the germline V gene (reference sequence). The CDR3 covers 14 residues. The J segment lost 2 bases and the V segment lost 4 bases, leaving 3 bases of the junction unmatched.

The V gene is TRBV4-3, the J gene TRBJ2-7; D not resolved. CDR3 length equals 13 residues. The V and J ends lost 0 bases and 3 bases respectively, with 6 bases between them. Germline loops: CDR1 LGHNA, CDR2 YSLEER. The CDR3 DNA is TGCGCCAGCAGCCAAGATTACGGCTACGAGCAGTACTTC. Amino acids: CASSQDYGYEQYF.

This clonotype was counted many times. This chain joins TRBV10-2 and TRBJ2-1, with 10 positions matching TRBD2. Germline CDR1 is WSHSY and CDR2 is SAAADI. The CDR3 has 14 residues. J gave up 9 bases and V 8 bases, and 10 bases lay outside the gene matches. The CDR3 DNA is TGCGCCAGCTACGCTCTAGCGGGAGAAATTGAGCAGTTCTTC. Translation gives CASYALAGEIEQFF.

This clonotype appeared many times. J is TRBJ2-1 and V is TRBV4-1; 7 positions agree with TRBD2. The germline CDR1 and CDR2 sequences are MGHRA and YSYEKL. This CDR3 is 16 amino acids long. The V segment lost 4 bases and the J segment 5 bases; nucleotides outside the gene matches: 11. DNA for the CDR3: TGCGCCAGCAGCCGCCTACGGCTAGCGGAAAACAATGAGCAGTTCTTC. Translated, it gives CASSRLRLAENNEQFF.

This clonotype was counted a few times. V gene TRBV20-1 combines with J gene TRBJ2-7, with 9 positions matching TRBD1. Germline CDR1 is DFQATT and CDR2 is SNEGSKA (reference sequence). The CDR3 is 15 amino acids. With 0 bases clipped from V and 3 bases from J, the junction kept 6 bases outside the gene matches. This chain's CDR3 is CSARDEGQGFYEQYF. In DNA form, the CDR3 reads TGCAGTGCTAGAGATGAGGGACAGGGCTTCTACGAGCAGTACTTC.

This clonotype was counted only a few times. V is TRBV7-3 and J is TRBJ2-3; TRBD2 aligns across 9 bases. This CDR3 contains 17 residues. V was pared by 1 base and J by 2 bases, with 7 bases of the junction left unmatched. Per the germline V gene, CDR1 is SGHTA and CDR2 is FQGTGA. This CDR3 is CASSLRPSGENTDTQYF. CDR3 nucleotides: TGTGCCAGCAGCTTAAGGCCTAGCGGGGAAAACACAGATACGCAGTATTTT.